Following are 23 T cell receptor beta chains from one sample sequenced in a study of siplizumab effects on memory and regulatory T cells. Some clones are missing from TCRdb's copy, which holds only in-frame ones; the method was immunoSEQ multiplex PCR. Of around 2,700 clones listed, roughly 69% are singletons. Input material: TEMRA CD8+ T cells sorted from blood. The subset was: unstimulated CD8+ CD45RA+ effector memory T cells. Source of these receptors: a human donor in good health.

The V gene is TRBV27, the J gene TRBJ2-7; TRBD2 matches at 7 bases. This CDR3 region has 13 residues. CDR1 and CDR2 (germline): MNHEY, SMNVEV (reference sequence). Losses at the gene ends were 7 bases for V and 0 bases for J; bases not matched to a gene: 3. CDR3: CASTGTTSYEQYF. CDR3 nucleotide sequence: TGTGCCAGCACCGGGACTACCTCCTACGAGCAGTACTTC.

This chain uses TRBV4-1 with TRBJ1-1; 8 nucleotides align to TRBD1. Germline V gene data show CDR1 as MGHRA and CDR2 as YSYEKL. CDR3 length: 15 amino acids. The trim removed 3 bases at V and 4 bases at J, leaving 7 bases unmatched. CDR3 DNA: TGCGCCAGCAGCCAGCTCACAGGGGGAGGCACTGAAGCTTTCTTT. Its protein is CASSQLTGGGTEAFF.

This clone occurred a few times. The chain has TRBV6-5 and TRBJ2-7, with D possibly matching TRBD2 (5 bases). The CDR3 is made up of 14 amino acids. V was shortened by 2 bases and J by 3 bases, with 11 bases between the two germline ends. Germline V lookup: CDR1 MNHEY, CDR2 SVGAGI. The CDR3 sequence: CASSYGAVDYEQYF. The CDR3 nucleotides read TGTGCCAGCAGTTACGGAGCGGTTGACTACGAGCAGTACTTC.

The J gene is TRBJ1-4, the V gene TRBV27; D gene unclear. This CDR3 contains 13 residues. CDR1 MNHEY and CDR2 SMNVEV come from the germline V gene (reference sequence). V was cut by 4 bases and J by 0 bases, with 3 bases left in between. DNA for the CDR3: TGTGCCAGCAGTTATACAACTAATGAAAAACTGTTTTTT. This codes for CASSYTTNEKLFF. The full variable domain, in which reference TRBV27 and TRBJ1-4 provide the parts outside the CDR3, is EAQVTQNPRYLITVTGKKLTVTCSQNMNHEYMSWYRQDPGLGLRQIYYSMNVEVTDKGDVPEGYKVSRKEKRNFPLILESPSPNQTSLYFCASSYTTNEKLFFGSGTQLSVL.

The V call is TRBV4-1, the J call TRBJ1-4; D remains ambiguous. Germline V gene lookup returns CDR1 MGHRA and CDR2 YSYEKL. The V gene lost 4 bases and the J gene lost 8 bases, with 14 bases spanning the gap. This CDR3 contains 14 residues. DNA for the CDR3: TGCGCCAGCAGCCTCCGATTGAGGTGGGAAAAACTGTTTTTT. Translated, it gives CASSLRLRWEKLFF.

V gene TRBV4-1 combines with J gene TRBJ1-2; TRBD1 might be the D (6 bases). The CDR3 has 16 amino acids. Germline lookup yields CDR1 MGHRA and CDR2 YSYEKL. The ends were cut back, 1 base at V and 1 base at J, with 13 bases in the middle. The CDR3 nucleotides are TGCGCCAGCAGCCAAGGGATACAGGGAAGTAACTATGGCTACACCTTC. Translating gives CASSQGIQGSNYGYTF.

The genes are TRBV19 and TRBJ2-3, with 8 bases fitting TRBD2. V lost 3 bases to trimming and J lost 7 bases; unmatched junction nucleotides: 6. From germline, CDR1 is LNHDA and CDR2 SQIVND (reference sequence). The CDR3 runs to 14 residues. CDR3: CASSMSGSENTQYF. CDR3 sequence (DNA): TGTGCCAGTAGTATGAGCGGGAGTGAAAATACGCAGTATTTT.

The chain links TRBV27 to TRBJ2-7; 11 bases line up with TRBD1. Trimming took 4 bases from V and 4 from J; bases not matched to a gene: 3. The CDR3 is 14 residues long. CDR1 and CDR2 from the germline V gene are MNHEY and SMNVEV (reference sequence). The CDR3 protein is CASSWTGGRYEQYF. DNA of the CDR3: TGTGCCAGCAGTTGGACAGGGGGCAGGTACGAGCAGTACTTC.

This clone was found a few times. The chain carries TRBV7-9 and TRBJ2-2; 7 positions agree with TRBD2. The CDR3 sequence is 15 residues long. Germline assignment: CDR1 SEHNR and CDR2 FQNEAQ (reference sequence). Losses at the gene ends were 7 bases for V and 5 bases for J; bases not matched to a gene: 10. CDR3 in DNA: TGTGCCAGCACGCGGGGGAGGGATATTACCGGGGAGCTGTTTTTT. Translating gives CASTRGRDITGELFF.

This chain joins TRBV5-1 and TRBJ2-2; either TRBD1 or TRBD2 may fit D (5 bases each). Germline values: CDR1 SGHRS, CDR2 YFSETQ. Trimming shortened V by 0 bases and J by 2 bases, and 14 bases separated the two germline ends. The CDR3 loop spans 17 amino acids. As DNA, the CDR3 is TGCGCCAGCAGCTTGGACATTGGGGGTGGAAACACCGGGGAGCTGTTTTTT. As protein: CASSLDIGGGNTGELFF.

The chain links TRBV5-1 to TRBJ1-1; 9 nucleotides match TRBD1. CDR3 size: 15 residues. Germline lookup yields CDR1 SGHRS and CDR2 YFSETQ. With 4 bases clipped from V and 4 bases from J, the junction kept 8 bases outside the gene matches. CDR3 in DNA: TGCGCCAGCAGCGCGGGGACAGGGATCGGCACTGAAGCTTTCTTT. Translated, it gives CASSAGTGIGTEAFF.

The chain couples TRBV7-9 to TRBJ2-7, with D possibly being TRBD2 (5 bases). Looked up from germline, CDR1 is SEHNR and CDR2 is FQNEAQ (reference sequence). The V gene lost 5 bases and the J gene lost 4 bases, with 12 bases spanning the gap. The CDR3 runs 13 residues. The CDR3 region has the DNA TGTGCCAGCAGCACGGGGTTGATGTACGAGCAGTACTTC. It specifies CASSTGLMYEQYF. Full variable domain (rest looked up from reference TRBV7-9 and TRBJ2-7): DTGVSQNPRHKITKRGQNVTFRCDPISEHNRLYWYRQTLGQGPEFLTYFQNEAQLEKSRLLSDRFSAERPKGSFSTLEIQRTEQGDSAMYLCASSTGLMYEQYFGPGTRLTVT.

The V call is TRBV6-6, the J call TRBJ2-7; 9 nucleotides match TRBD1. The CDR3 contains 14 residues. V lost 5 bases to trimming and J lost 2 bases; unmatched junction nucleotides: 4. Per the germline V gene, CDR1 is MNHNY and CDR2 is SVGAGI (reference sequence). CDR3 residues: CASSPGTGPYEQYF. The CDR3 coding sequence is TGTGCCAGCAGTCCGGGGACAGGGCCCTACGAGCAGTACTTC.

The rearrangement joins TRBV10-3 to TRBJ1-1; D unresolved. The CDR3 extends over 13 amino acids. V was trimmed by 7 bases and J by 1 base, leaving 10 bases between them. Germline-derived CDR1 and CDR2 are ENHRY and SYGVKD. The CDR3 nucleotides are TGTGCCATCACAAGAGCTGGGAACACTGAAGCTTTCTTT. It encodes CAITRAGNTEAFF.

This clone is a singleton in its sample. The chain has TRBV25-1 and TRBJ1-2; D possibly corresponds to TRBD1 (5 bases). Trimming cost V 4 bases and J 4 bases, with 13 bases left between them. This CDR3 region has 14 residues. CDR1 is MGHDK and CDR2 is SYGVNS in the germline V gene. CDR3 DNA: TGTGCCAGCAGTGGTGGGACCCTTTTCTATGGCTACACCTTC. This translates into CASSGGTLFYGYTF.

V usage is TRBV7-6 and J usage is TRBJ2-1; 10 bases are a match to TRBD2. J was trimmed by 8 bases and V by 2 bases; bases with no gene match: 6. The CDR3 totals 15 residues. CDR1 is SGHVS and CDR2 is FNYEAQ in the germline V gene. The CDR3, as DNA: TGTGCCAGCAGCTTACTCCCTAGCGGGGGCGATGAGCAGTTCTTC. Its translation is CASSLLPSGGDEQFF.

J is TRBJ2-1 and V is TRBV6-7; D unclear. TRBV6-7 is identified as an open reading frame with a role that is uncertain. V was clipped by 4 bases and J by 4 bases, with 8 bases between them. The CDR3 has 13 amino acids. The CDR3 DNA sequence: TGTGCCAGCAGTTCCGACTCATACAATGAGCAGTTCTTC. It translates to CASSSDSYNEQFF.

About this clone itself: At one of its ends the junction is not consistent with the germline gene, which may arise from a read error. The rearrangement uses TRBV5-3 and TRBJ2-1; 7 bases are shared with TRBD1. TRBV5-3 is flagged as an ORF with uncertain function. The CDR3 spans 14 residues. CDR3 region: CASSLSDRVGVQFF. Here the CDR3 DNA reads TGTGCCAGCAGCTTGTCTGACAGGGTGGGTGTGCAGTTCTTC.

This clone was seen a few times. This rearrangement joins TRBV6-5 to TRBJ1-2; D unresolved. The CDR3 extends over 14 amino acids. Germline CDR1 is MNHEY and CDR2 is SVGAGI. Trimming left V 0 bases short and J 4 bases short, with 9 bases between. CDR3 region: CASSYSLGIYGYTF. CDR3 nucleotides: TGTGCCAGCAGTTACTCCCTGGGCATCTATGGCTACACCTTC.

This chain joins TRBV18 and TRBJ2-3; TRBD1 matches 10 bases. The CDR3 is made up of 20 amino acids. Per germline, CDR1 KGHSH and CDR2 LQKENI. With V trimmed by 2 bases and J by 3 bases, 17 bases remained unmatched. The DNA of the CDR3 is TGTGCCAGCTCACCATCGACAGGGGGCGACGGGAGAATGGTGACAGATACGCAGTATTTT. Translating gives CASSPSTGGDGRMVTDTQYF.

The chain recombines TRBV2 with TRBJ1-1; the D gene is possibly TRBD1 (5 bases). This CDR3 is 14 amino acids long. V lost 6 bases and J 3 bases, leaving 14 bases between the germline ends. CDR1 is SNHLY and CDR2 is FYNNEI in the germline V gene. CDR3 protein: CASSLTELYTEAFF. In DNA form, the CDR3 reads TGTGCCAGCAGCCTGACAGAACTGTACACTGAAGCTTTCTTT.

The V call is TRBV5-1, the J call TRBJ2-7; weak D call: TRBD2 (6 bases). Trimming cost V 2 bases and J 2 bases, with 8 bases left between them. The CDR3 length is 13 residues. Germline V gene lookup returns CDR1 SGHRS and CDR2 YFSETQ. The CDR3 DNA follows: TGCGCCAGCAGCTTTGGGGAGGCCTACGAGCAGTACTTC. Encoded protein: CASSFGEAYEQYF.

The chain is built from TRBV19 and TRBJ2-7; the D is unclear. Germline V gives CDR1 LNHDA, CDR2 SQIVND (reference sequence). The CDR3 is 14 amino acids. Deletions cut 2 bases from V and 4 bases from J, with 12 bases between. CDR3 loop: CASSIRWKKYEQYF. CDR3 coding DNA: TGTGCCAGTAGTATAAGGTGGAAAAAATACGAGCAGTACTTC.